This is a list of T cell receptor beta chains from one sample in a study of cytomegalovirus exposure and HLA in healthy donors. TCRdb keeps only in-frame clones here, not all; method: immunoSEQ multiplex PCR. The sample lists roughly 120,000 clones; 65% to 85% were seen once. The sequenced sample was PBMCs. The receptor source for this set is a man in his forties or fifties in good health and CMV-seropositive. CDR3s include the opening cysteine and the closing phenylalanine or tryptophan. Fields, in order: clone size, V gene, CDR3 protein. Clone size is stated in some rows and not others, as once, few, many or a class when expanded.

>.|TRBV5-1
CASSFLAGELFF
>.|TRBV29-1
CSVQTQGTEAFF
>.|TRBV6-5
CASSSPGSGANVLTF
>.|TRBV5-4
CASSEAQGHYGYTF
>.|TRBV5-1
CASSWSLGYNEQFF
>few|TRBV18
CASSPPGVGTDTQYF
>.|TRBV11-3
CASSLTGGVPHEQYF
>few|TRBV21-1
CASSAGTNEKLFF
>.|TRBV5-1
CASSLRTAGESSYNSPLHF
>.|TRBV2
CASYPTRGSWVSTDTQYF
>.|TRBV5-1
CASSGVAGGPSRTDTQYF
>.|TRBV28
CASTFPGRPYEQYF
>.|TRBV5-4
CASSLATDYGYTF
>once|TRBV10-3
CAIRLSGQDYEQYF
>.|TRBV2
CASRLRQSNQPQHF
>.|TRBV25-1
CASSDWGQGGYEQYF
>.|TRBV7-7
CASGQTPGETQYF
>.|TRBV21-1
CASSFWTEQETQYF
>once|TRBV4-3
CASRPDPGGNYGYTF
>.|TRBV7-9
CASNPVGGTQYF
>once|TRBV19
CASSIRQGGREKLFF
>.|TRBV27
CASSLRTGGHGYTF
>.|TRBV25-1
CASSERLAGTYNEQFF
>once|TRBV27
CASSLHDRERNEKLFF
>.|TRBV5-1
CASSLEGHGEKLFF
>.|TRBV12-2
CASRFPQAVVVDTIYF
>.|TRBV27
CASSFYDRGNTQYF
>.|TRBV7-8
CASSLFQTGNTEAFF
>few|TRBV18
CASSSLTSGGTDTQYF
>once|TRBV14
CASSQDNRGLGYTF
>.|TRBV28
CASSLEIRYGYTF
>.|TRBV9
CASSAGQYNSPLHF
>.|TRBV5-4
CASSSGRTEAFF
>.|TRBV5-6
CASSPGQGWTEAFF
>.|TRBV11-2
CASSVSGGPYEQYF
>.|TRBV7-9
CSSSLVGAPEAFF
>few|TRBV7-2
CASSFTLYRGGQENTEAFF
>.|TRBV18
CASSPLPGNQPQHF
>few|TRBV6-1
CASGHYYTEAFF
>.|TRBV27
CASSLSLASYNEQFF
>.|TRBV2
CASRAHRDRGHLERGYTF
>.|TRBV5-1
CASSNNRETRVNVLTF
>few|TRBV4-2
CASSPYGLAGSYEQYF
>.|TRBV2
CASSERGLAGGNYNEQFF
>.|TRBV2
CAGGVLGETQYF
>.|TRBV7-2
CASSLGHRGGYEQYF
>.|TRBV5-1
CASSSTSGRAYNEQFF
>.|TRBV28
CASLGGFSNQPQHF
>few|TRBV11-2
CASNKGLAGPDTQYF
>.|TRBV28
CASGGLSYEQYF
>.|TRBV6-5
CASSLDRLTTGYTF
>few|TRBV7-9
CASSGRVLGGNTIYF